These 29 T cell receptor beta chains were all obtained from the same sample, sequenced in a study of control samples from healthy donors and cancer patients. TCRdb's table, derived via immunoSEQ multiplex PCR, lists solely in-frame clones and lacks some. This sample has tens of thousands of clones, with over 85% found just once. Sequencing input: PBMCs. These receptor sequences come from a woman aged 40 to 50 with lung cancer.

The chain uses TRBV11-3 and TRBJ1-1; D not resolved. The V end was cut by 4 bases, the J end by 1 base, with 7 bases between. In germline, CDR1 is SGHNT, CDR2 YENEEA. This CDR3 is 13 amino acids long. The CDR3 coding sequence is TGTGCCAGCAGCTACAATCGGAACACTGAAGCTTTCTTT. Protein: CASSYNRNTEAFF.

This clone was recorded once. The genes are TRBV5-8 and TRBJ2-2, with TRBD1 as a possible D gene (5 bases). CDR1 is SGHTS and CDR2 is YDEGEE in the germline V gene. V was trimmed by 0 bases and J by 4 bases, leaving 13 bases between them. The CDR3 sequence is 16 residues long. This chain's CDR3 is CASSLVIQGITGELFF. CDR3 coding DNA: TGTGCCAGCAGCTTGGTTATCCAGGGCATCACCGGGGAGCTGTTTTTT.

The CDR3 is CASSPDRDQPQHF. For the CDR3, the DNA is TGTGCCAGCAGTCCGGACAGAGATCAGCCCCAGCATTTT. The genes are TRBV2 and TRBJ1-5, with D maybe TRBD1 (6 bases). The CDR3 totals 13 residues. V lost 5 bases, J lost 5 bases, and 10 bases lay in between. Germline V gene lookup returns CDR1 SNHLY and CDR2 FYNNEI. Based on the CDR3 plus reference TRBV2 and TRBJ1-5, the full variable domain is EPEVTQTPSHQVTQMGQEVILRCVPISNHLYFYWYRQILGQKVEFLVSFYNNEISEKSEIFDDQFSVERPDGSNFTLKIRSTKLEDSAMYFCASSPDRDQPQHFGDGTRLSIL.

V gene TRBV24-1 combines with J gene TRBJ2-1; TRBD2 matches at 11 bases. V lost 3 bases, J lost 4 bases, and 7 bases stayed unmatched. CDR1 is KGHDR, CDR2 SFDVKD, per germline. This CDR3 has 17 amino acids. For the CDR3, the DNA is TGTGCCACCAGTGATGCCGGGGCTAGCGGGGGGTACAATGAGCAGTTCTTC. Residues: CATSDAGASGGYNEQFF.

The chain is built from TRBV19 and TRBJ1-1, with D perhaps TRBD1 (6 bases). Per the germline V gene, CDR1 is LNHDA and CDR2 is SQIVND (reference sequence). The CDR3 sequence is 13 residues long. The V and J ends lost 6 bases and 3 bases respectively, with 11 bases between them. The chain's CDR3 is CASRTQGHTEAFF. DNA of the CDR3: TGTGCCAGTAGAACACAGGGTCACACTGAAGCTTTCTTT.

The count of this clone is one. The chain recombines TRBV24-1 with TRBJ2-2, with 8 bases identical to TRBD1. From germline, CDR1 is KGHDR and CDR2 SFDVKD. This CDR3 has 14 residues. V lost 7 bases, J lost 4 bases, and 4 bases stayed unmatched. CDR3 residues: CATRDRDGTGELFF. CDR3 DNA sequence: TGTGCCACCAGGGACAGGGACGGCACCGGGGAGCTGTTTTTT.

This sequence joins TRBV12-5 and TRBJ2-7; 11 nucleotides line up with TRBD2. The CDR3 length is 15 residues. Germline CDR1 is LGHNT and CDR2 is FRNRAP. V was clipped by 3 bases and J by 3 bases; unmatched bases: 4. CDR3 in amino acids: CASGLPSGGNYEQYF. Written as DNA, the CDR3 is TGTGCTAGTGGTTTACCTAGCGGGGGGAACTACGAGCAGTACTTC.

The chain uses TRBV5-1 and TRBJ2-2; D assignment may be TRBD1 or TRBD2 (6 bases each). In germline, CDR1 is SGHRS, CDR2 YFSETQ. V shed 4 bases and J shed 4 bases, with 14 bases lying between them. The CDR3 extends over 15 amino acids. The CDR3 spells CASSEGGMGTGELFF. CDR3 sequence (DNA): TGCGCCAGCAGCGAGGGGGGCATGGGCACCGGGGAGCTGTTTTTT.

This clone was seen a single time. The CDR3 reads CASSATADGYTF. The CDR3, as DNA: TGTGCCAGCAGTGCAACAGCAGATGGCTACACCTTC. The rearrangement uses TRBV2 and TRBJ1-2; D gene ambiguous. CDR1 is SNHLY, CDR2 FYNNEI, per germline. This CDR3 has 12 amino acids. V was shortened by 4 bases and J by 6 bases, with 9 bases between the two germline ends.

The V gene is TRBV19, the J gene TRBJ1-1; no firm D call. CDR1 is LNHDA and CDR2 is SQIVND in the germline V gene (reference sequence). The CDR3 is 11 amino acids. V was trimmed by 7 bases and J by 7 bases, leaving 10 bases between them. The CDR3 bases are TGTGCCAGTAATTTAGGAAGTGAAGCTTTCTTT. It encodes CASNLGSEAFF.

This sequence joins TRBV4-1 and TRBJ2-7, with 9 bases that match TRBD2. CDR1 is MGHRA, CDR2 YSYEKL, per germline. Unmatched junction bases numbered 16, after V lost 4 bases and J lost 3 bases. The CDR3 runs to 18 residues. CDR3 sequence (DNA): TGCGCCAGCAGCCGCCCAGCGGGGGGCTCCACCACCCTCTACGAGCAGTACTTC. Its translation: CASSRPAGGSTTLYEQYF.

The chain links TRBV6-6 to TRBJ1-2; weak D call: TRBD1 (5 bases). Germline CDR1 MNHNY, CDR2 SVGAGI (reference sequence). With 0 bases removed from V and 8 bases from J, the gap between germline ends came to 10 bases. CDR3 length: 13 residues. CDR3 nucleotides: TGTGCCAGCAGTTACTCAAGCCGGGGCGGCTACACCTTC. This translates into CASSYSSRGGYTF.

The chain joins TRBV13 to TRBJ1-2; no definite D call. Trimming removed 5 bases from V and 7 bases from J, with 17 bases in between. The CDR3 is 14 residues long. Germline V gene sequence: CDR1 PRHDT, CDR2 FYEKMQ (reference sequence). The CDR3 is CASSNGPRPTGYTF. The CDR3, as DNA: TGTGCCAGCAGCAACGGCCCTAGACCGACTGGCTACACCTTC.

V and J are TRBV27 and TRBJ2-5; 11 nucleotides align to TRBD2. V shed 2 bases and J 4 bases; nucleotides not matched to a gene: 3. CDR3 size: 15 residues. Germline-derived CDR1 and CDR2 are MNHEY and SMNVEV (reference sequence). The CDR3 DNA sequence: TGTGCCAGCAGTTTACGTACTAGCGGGGGAGAGACCCAGTACTTC. Translating gives CASSLRTSGGETQYF.

The chain employs TRBV6-6 and TRBJ1-1, with 8 bases that match TRBD1. CDR1 is MNHNY and CDR2 is SVGAGI in the germline V gene (reference sequence). J was trimmed by 1 base and V by 5 bases; bases with no gene match: 3. The CDR3 runs to 14 residues. The CDR3 nucleotides are TGTGCCAGCAGTCCGGGACAGGAGAACACTGAAGCTTTCTTT. Residues: CASSPGQENTEAFF.

The chain's CDR3 is CASSRTGTYNEQFF. The CDR3 nucleotides read TGTGCCAGCAGCCGGACAGGGACCTACAATGAGCAGTTCTTC. The chain is built from TRBV6-5 and TRBJ2-1; 8 bases are a match to TRBD1. With V trimmed by 6 bases and J by 2 bases, 3 bases remained unmatched. Germline V gene lookup returns CDR1 MNHEY and CDR2 SVGAGI. CDR3 length: 14 residues.

The chain couples TRBV29-1 to TRBJ1-1; 8 nucleotides match TRBD1. The V and J ends lost 2 bases and 5 bases, in that order; junction bases with no gene match: 4. The CDR3 length is 13 residues. Germline V lookup: CDR1 SQVTM, CDR2 ANQGSEA. CDR3 protein: CSVEYRGSTEAFF. The DNA of the CDR3 is TGCAGCGTTGAATACAGGGGGTCTACTGAAGCTTTCTTT.

The sample holds one count of this clone. CDR3 protein: CASSRDTLDTEAFF. In DNA form, the CDR3 reads TGTGCCAGCAGTCGAGACACCCTTGACACTGAAGCTTTCTTT. The chain recombines TRBV2 with TRBJ1-1; no clear D. The CDR3 has 14 amino acids. Germline CDR1 SNHLY, CDR2 FYNNEI. Trimming removed 5 bases at V and 3 bases at J, with 13 bases between.

This chain connects TRBV12-3 or TRBV12-4 to TRBJ2-3; D call uncertain. The CDR3 totals 13 residues. V lost 7 bases and J lost 4, with 12 bases in between. CDR3 in amino acids: CASIDAASDTQYF. The CDR3, as DNA: TGTGCCAGCATCGACGCAGCGTCAGATACGCAGTATTTT.

This clone was observed a few times. The gene calls are TRBV6-1 and TRBJ1-5; no reliable D call. Germline assignment: CDR1 MNHNS and CDR2 SASEGT. The CDR3 spans 13 residues. V gave up 0 bases and J gave up 7 bases, with 7 bases separating them. CDR3 loop: CASSEALGQPQHF. CDR3 DNA sequence: TGTGCCAGCAGTGAAGCACTGGGGCAGCCCCAGCATTTT.

This clone has more than one count but fewer than ten. The chain joins TRBV7-9 to TRBJ2-7, with TRBD1 matching over 7 bases. CDR1 and CDR2 (germline): SEHNR, FQNEAQ (reference sequence). The CDR3 has 14 residues. V was clipped by 4 bases and J by 4 bases; unmatched bases: 7. The CDR3 here is CASSSATGEYEQYF. CDR3 in DNA: TGTGCCAGCAGCTCCGCTACAGGGGAATACGAGCAGTACTTC.

The rearrangement joins TRBV6-5 to TRBJ2-7, with TRBD1 matching 8 bases. This CDR3 is built from 10 residues. The germline CDR1 and CDR2 sequences are MNHEY and SVGAGI. Germline trimming cut 11 bases from V and 12 bases from J; bases unmatched to any gene: 9. The CDR3 sequence: CAGRWTGRYF. CDR3 coding DNA: TGTGCCGGGCGATGGACAGGGCGGTACTTC.

The chain is built from TRBV19 and TRBJ1-6; D perhaps matches TRBD1 (5 bases). V shed 5 bases and J shed 5 bases, with 10 bases lying between them. Germline loops: CDR1 LNHDA, CDR2 SQIVND (reference sequence). This CDR3 has 14 amino acids. In DNA form, the CDR3 reads TGTGCCAGTAGTTTCGGACACGATAATTCACCCCTCCACTTT. Amino acids: CASSFGHDNSPLHF. The whole variable domain, filled in from reference TRBV19 and TRBJ1-6, reads DGGITQSPKYLFRKEGQNVTLSCEQNLNHDAMYWYRQDPGQGLRLIYYSQIVNDFQKGDIAEGYSVSREKKESFPLTVTSAQKNPTAFYLCASSFGHDNSPLHFGNGTRLTVT.

The gene calls are TRBV3-1 (or the pseudogene TRBV3-2) and TRBJ2-2; D remains ambiguous. Trimming shortened V by 4 bases and J by 8 bases, and 11 bases separated the two germline ends. This CDR3 has 13 residues. Germline V CDR1 and CDR2: LGHDT, YNNKEL (reference sequence). CDR3 nucleotides: TGTGCCAGCAGCCGCTTATCCAGGGGGGAGCTGTTTTTT. It specifies CASSRLSRGELFF.

The chain recombines TRBV5-6 with TRBJ1-2, with no clear D. Trimming removed 0 bases at V and 8 bases at J, with 14 bases between. Germline-derived CDR1 and CDR2 are SGHDT and YYEEEE. The CDR3 runs to 14 residues. The CDR3 loop is CASSLGVWGDGYTF. CDR3 nucleotide sequence: TGTGCCAGCAGCTTGGGGGTATGGGGTGACGGCTACACCTTC.

This chain links TRBV3-1 (or the pseudogene TRBV3-2) with TRBJ2-7; 14 bases match TRBD2. The V gene end was trimmed by 4 bases and the J gene end by 7 bases; junction bases not matched to a gene: 6. The CDR3 contains 15 residues. Germline V gene sequence: CDR1 LGHDT, CDR2 YNNKEL (reference sequence). CDR3 coding DNA: TGTGCCAGCAGCCCGGGGACTAGCGGGGGTAGGGAGCAGTACTTC. Translating gives CASSPGTSGGREQYF.

The chain carries TRBV6-2 or TRBV6-3 and TRBJ1-5, with a tentative D call TRBD1 (6 bases). Trimming took 2 bases from V and 0 from J, leaving 17 bases between them. Germline CDR1 is MNHEY and CDR2 is SVGEGT. The CDR3 is made up of 18 amino acids. The CDR3 protein is CASSYQRDNPYSNQPQHF. CDR3 DNA: TGTGCCAGCAGTTACCAACGGGACAACCCCTATAGCAATCAGCCCCAGCATTTT.

The J gene is TRBJ1-6, the V gene TRBV2; D unresolved. This CDR3 spans 13 amino acids. In germline, CDR1 is SNHLY, CDR2 FYNNEI. V was shortened by 8 bases and J by 6 bases, with 11 bases between the two germline ends. The CDR3 loop reads CASSKGSNSPLHF. The CDR3 DNA follows: TGTGCCAGCTCCAAGGGCAGTAATTCACCCCTCCACTTT.

The chain combines TRBV9 with TRBJ2-7, with D tentatively TRBD2 (5 bases). The CDR3 runs 15 residues. The V gene's germline CDR1 is SGDLS and CDR2 YYNGEE. V lost 0 bases to trimming and J lost 5 bases, with 15 bases between them. The CDR3 DNA is TGTGCCAGCAGCGTAGGACTACGGCGGGTTGACGAGCAGTACTTC. Amino acid sequence: CASSVGLRRVDEQYF.